This T cell receptor (beta chain) comes out of a study of identical twins. CDR1 and CDR2 (germline): MDHEN, SYDVKM. This CDR3 contains 14 residues. V was trimmed by 6 bases and J by 4 bases, leaving 15 bases between them. From the 5' RACE reads, TCRdb called clonotypes with MiXCR, one entry per CDR3 protein. The data show 750,000 to 950,000 distinct CDR3 sequences, with 10% to 15% seen just once and roughly 1.6% held by the top ten. The sample was also linked to a second study, of yellow fever vaccine responses in identical twins.

The origin of this receptor is a woman between 18 and 29 years old in good health. The chain links TRBV28 to TRBJ1-1; D is undetermined. The source material was PBMCs. CDR3 coding DNA: TGTGCCAGCAGGGGAACCGGGCGTCCCACTGAAGCTTTCTTT. Translation: CASRGTGRPTEAFF.